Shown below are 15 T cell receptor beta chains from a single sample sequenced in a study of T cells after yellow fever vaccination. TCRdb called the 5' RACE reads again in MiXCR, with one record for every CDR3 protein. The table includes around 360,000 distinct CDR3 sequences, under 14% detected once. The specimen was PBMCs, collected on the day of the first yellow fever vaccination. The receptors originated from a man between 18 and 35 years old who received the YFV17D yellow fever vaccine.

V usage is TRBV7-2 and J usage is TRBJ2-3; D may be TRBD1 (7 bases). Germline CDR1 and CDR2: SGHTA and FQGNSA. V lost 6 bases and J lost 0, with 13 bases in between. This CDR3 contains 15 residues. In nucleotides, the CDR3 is TGTGCCAGCAGAACAGCAGGGGGGAGCACAGATACGCAGTATTTT. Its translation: CASRTAGGSTDTQYF. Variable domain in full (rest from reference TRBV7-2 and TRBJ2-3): GAGVSQSPSNKVTEKGKDVELRCDPISGHTALYWYRQSLGQGLEFLIYFQGNSAPDKSGLPSDRFSAERTGGSVSTLTIQRTQQEDSAVYLCASRTAGGSTDTQYFGPGTRLTVL.

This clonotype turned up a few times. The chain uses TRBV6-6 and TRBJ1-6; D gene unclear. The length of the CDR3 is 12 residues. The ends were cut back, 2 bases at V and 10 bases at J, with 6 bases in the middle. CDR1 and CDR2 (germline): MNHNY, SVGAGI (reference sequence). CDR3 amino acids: CASSYIGSPLHF. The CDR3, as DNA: TGTGCCAGCAGTTACATAGGCTCACCCCTCCACTTT.

CDR3 nucleotides: TGCGCCAGCAGTCGGGGGACTACTAATGAAAAACTGTTTTTT. Amino acids: CASSRGTTNEKLFF. The chain has TRBV5-1 and TRBJ1-4; the D gene is possibly TRBD1 (5 bases). Trimming pared 5 bases from V and 2 bases from J, leaving 10 bases between. The germline V gene encodes CDR1 SGHRS and CDR2 YFSETQ. This CDR3 spans 14 amino acids.

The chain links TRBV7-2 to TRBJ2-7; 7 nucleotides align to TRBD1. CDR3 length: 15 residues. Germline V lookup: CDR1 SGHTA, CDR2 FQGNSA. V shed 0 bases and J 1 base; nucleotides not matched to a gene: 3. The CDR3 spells CASSLAQGRSYEQYV. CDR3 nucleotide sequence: TGTGCCAGCAGCTTAGCACAGGGGCGATCCTACGAGCAGTACGTC.

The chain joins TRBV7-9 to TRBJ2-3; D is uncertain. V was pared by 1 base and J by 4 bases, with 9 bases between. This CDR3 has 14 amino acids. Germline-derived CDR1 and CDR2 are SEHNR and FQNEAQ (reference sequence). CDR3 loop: CASSLDSWADTQYF. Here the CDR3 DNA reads TGTGCCAGCAGCTTAGACTCGTGGGCAGATACGCAGTATTTT.

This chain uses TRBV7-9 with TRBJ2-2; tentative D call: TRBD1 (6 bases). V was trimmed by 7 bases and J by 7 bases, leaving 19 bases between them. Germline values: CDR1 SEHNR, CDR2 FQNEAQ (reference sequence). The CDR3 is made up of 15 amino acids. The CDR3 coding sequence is TGTGCCAGCAAATCGGTTACAGGGATGGACGGGGAGCTGTTTTTT. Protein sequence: CASKSVTGMDGELFF.

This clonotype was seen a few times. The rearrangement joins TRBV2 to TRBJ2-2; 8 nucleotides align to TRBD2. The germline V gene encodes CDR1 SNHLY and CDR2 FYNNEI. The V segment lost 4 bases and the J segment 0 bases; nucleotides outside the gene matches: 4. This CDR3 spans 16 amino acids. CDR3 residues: CASSVRGGSNTGELFF. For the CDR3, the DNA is TGTGCCAGCAGTGTGCGCGGGGGGTCGAACACCGGGGAGCTGTTTTTT.

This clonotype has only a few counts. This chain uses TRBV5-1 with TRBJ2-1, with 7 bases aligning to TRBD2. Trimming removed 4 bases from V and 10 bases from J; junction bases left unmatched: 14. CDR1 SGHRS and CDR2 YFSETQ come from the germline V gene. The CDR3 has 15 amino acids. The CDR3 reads CASSVFTSAQGEQFF. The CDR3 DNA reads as TGCGCCAGCAGCGTTTTTACTAGCGCCCAAGGCGAGCAGTTCTTC. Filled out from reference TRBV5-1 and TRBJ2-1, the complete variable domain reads KAGVTQTPRYLIKTRGQQVTLSCSPISGHRSVSWYQQTPGQGLQFLFEYFSETQRNKGNFPGRFSGRQFSNSRSEMNVSTLELGDSALYLCASSVFTSAQGEQFFGPGTRLTVL.

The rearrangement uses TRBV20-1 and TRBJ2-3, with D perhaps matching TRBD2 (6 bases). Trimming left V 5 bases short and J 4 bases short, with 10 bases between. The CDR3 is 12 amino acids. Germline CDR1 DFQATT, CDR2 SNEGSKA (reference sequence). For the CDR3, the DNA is TGCAGTGCTCCGGGACTTTCAGATACGCAGTATTTT. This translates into CSAPGLSDTQYF.

The CDR3, as DNA: TGTGCCAGCAGCCTAACTACGGGGCTCGGTGAGACCCAGTACTTC. It specifies CASSLTTGLGETQYF. V and J are TRBV11-1 and TRBJ2-5; D possibly uses TRBD1 or TRBD2 (5 bases each). The CDR3 runs 15 residues. Germline CDR1 reads SGHAT; CDR2 reads FQDESV (reference sequence). Trimming stripped 5 bases from V and 5 bases from J, with 18 bases between.

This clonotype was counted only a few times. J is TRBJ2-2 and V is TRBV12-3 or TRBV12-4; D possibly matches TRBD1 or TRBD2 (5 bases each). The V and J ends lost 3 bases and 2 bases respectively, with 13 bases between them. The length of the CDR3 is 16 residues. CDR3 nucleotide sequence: TGTGCCAGCAGTTTTTTGGGGACGCTTAACACCGGGGAGCTGTTTTTT. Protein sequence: CASSFLGTLNTGELFF.

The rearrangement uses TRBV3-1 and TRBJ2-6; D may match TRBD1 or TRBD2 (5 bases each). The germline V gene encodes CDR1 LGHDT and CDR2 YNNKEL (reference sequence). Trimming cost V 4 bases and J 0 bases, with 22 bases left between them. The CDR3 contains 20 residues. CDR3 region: CASSLRSAGTDYSGANVLTF. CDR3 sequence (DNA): TGTGCCAGCAGCCTAAGGAGTGCCGGGACCGACTACTCTGGGGCCAACGTCCTGACTTTC.

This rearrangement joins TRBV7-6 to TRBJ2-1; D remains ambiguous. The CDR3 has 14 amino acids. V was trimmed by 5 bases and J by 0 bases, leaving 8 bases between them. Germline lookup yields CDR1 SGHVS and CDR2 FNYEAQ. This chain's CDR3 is CASSPEGSYNEQFF. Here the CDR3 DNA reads TGTGCCAGCAGCCCAGAAGGCTCCTACAATGAGCAGTTCTTC.

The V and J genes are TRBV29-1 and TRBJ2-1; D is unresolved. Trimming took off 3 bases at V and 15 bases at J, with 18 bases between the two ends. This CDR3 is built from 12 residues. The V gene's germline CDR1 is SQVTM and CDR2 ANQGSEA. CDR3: CSVEGNRPHGFF. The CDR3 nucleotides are TGCAGCGTTGAGGGAAACCGCCCTCACGGGTTCTTC.

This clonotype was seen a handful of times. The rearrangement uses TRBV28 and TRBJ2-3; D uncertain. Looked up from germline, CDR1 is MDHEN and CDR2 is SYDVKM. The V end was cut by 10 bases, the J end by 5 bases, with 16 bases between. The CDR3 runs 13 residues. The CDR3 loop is CAIILNPGDTQYF. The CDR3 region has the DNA TGTGCCATCATATTGAACCCGGGAGATACGCAGTATTTT. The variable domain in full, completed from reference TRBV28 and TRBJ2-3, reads DVKVTQSSRYLVKRTGEKVFLECVQDMDHENMFWYRQDPGLGLRLIYFSYDVKMKEKGDIPEGYSVSREKKERFSLILESASTNQTSMYLCAIILNPGDTQYFGPGTRLTVL.